These 11 T cell receptor beta chains originate from one sample sequenced in a study of cytomegalovirus exposure and HLA in healthy donors. With 60 Vbeta and 13 Jbeta primers, the PCR was carried out. Clones were read by immunoSEQ multiplex PCR, and TCRdb kept only the in-frame ones, dropping some. The sample has more than 150,000 clones, roughly four fifths seen once. The sample consisted of PBMCs. The receptors were sampled from a man between 18 and 29 years old in good health and CMV-seronegative.

The chain employs TRBV7-9 and TRBJ1-1; the D gene is possibly TRBD1 (6 bases). This CDR3 region has 17 residues. The V end lost 2 bases, the J end lost 7 bases, and 23 bases lay between the germline ends. Germline V gene sequence: CDR1 SEHNR, CDR2 FQNEAQ (reference sequence). The CDR3 reads CASSLRGFGQETFEAFF. The CDR3 bases are TGTGCCAGCAGCTTAAGGGGGTTTGGGCAGGAGACCTTTGAAGCTTTCTTT.

The sample holds one count of this clone. This chain uses TRBV2 with TRBJ2-7, with TRBD1 matching over 9 bases. Germline V gene sequence: CDR1 SNHLY, CDR2 FYNNEI. J lost 1 base, V lost 3 bases, and 7 bases had no gene match. CDR3 size: 16 residues. The CDR3 region is CASSDPGQGLSYEQYF. CDR3 nucleotides: TGTGCCAGCAGTGACCCGGGACAGGGCTTATCCTACGAGCAGTACTTC.

V usage is TRBV7-3 and J usage is TRBJ2-6; 8 bases are shared with TRBD1. The germline V gene encodes CDR1 SGHTA and CDR2 FQGTGA. CDR3 size: 15 residues. Trimming cost V 6 bases and J 2 bases; bases outside gene matches: 3. As DNA, the CDR3 is TGTGCCAGCAGTTTGACAGGGGCTGGGGCCAACGTCCTGACTTTC. It encodes CASSLTGAGANVLTF.

V is TRBV6-5 and J is TRBJ2-3; D perhaps matches TRBD2 (6 bases). With 5 bases removed from V and 0 bases from J, the gap between germline ends came to 9 bases. The CDR3 has 14 amino acids. CDR1 MNHEY and CDR2 SVGAGI come from the germline V gene. The CDR3 DNA is TGTGCCAGCAGTCCGGGACTCAGCACAGATACGCAGTATTTT. As protein: CASSPGLSTDTQYF.

The rearrangement links TRBV9 to TRBJ2-7; D may be TRBD2 (6 bases). Between the trimmed V and J ends, which lost 0 bases and 6 bases, there was a span of 10 bases. The germline V gene encodes CDR1 SGDLS and CDR2 YYNGEE. This CDR3 is built from 13 residues. CDR3 bases: TGTGCCAGCAGCGTAGAGTCGGGAGTCGAGCAGTACTTC. Translation: CASSVESGVEQYF.

The sample holds one count of this clone. The CDR3 protein is CASFLAGATDTQYF. CDR3 in DNA: TGCGCCAGCTTTTTAGCGGGGGCCACAGATACGCAGTATTTT. The genes are TRBV5-1 and TRBJ2-3; the match to TRBD2 covers 9 bases. The V gene's germline CDR1 is SGHRS and CDR2 YFSETQ. V dropped 7 bases and J dropped 2; count of bases not matched to a gene: 5. This CDR3 comprises 14 residues.

The chain has TRBV6-1 and TRBJ1-5; TRBD1 aligns across 8 bases. With 2 bases clipped from V and 7 bases from J, the junction kept 4 bases outside the gene matches. The CDR3 sequence is 14 residues long. The germline V gene encodes CDR1 MNHNS and CDR2 SASEGT. The CDR3 here is CASSESGGGQPQHF. As DNA, the CDR3 is TGTGCCAGCAGTGAATCAGGGGGCGGCCAGCCCCAGCATTTT.

With regard to this clone: Additional DNA sequences in this sample encode the identical CDR3. The chain joins TRBV6-6 to TRBJ1-6; D remains ambiguous. The germline V and J ends were trimmed by 0 bases and 3 bases, with 6 bases remaining between them. Germline V gene lookup returns CDR1 MNHNY and CDR2 SVGAGI (reference sequence). This CDR3 comprises 15 residues. The CDR3 protein is CASSYSRGYNSPLHF. The CDR3 DNA follows: TGTGCCAGCAGTTACTCCAGAGGCTATAATTCACCCCTCCACTTT.

The genes are TRBV4-2 and TRBJ2-4; possibly TRBD1 for D (6 bases). V lost 0 bases to trimming and J lost 0 bases, with 12 bases between them. The germline gives CDR1 LGHNA, CDR2 YNFKEQ. The CDR3 is 17 amino acids. The CDR3 nucleotides read TGTGCCAGCAGCCAAGAGGGGCAGGGGAAAGCCAAAAACATTCAGTACTTC. This codes for CASSQEGQGKAKNIQYF.

This chain links TRBV4-1 with TRBJ2-1, with 7 nucleotides matching TRBD1. Trimming cost V 2 bases and J 4 bases; bases outside gene matches: 5. Per the germline V gene, CDR1 is MGHRA and CDR2 is YSYEKL. This CDR3 contains 15 residues. CDR3 nucleotide sequence: TGCGCCAGCAGCCAAAGGCAGGGGGATTACAATGAGCAGTTCTTC. This sequence encodes CASSQRQGDYNEQFF.

Written as DNA, the CDR3 is TGTGCCAGCAGGGAGGGAACCCAAACTGAAGCTTTCTTT. This encodes CASREGTQTEAFF. The genes are TRBV7-9 and TRBJ1-1; unclear D gene. The CDR3 contains 13 residues. Germline V gene lookup returns CDR1 SEHNR and CDR2 FQNEAQ (reference sequence). The V end lost 6 bases, the J end lost 5 bases, and 13 bases lay between the germline ends.